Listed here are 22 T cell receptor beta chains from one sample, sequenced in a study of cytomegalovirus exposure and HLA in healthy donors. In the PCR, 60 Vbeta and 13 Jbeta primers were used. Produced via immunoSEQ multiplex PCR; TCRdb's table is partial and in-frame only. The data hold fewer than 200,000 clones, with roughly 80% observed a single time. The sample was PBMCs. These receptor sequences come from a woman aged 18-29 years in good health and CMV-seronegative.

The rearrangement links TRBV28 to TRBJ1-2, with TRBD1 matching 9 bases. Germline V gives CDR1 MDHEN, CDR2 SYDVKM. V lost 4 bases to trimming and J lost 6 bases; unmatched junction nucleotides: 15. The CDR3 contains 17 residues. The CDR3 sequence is CASSSIDGVTGGNGYTF. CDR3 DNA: TGTGCCAGCAGTTCCATCGATGGAGTGACAGGGGGGAATGGCTACACCTTC.

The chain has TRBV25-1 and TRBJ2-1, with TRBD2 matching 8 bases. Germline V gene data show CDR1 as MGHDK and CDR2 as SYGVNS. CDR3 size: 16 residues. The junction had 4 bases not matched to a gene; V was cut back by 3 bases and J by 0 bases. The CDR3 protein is CASSDPSGSSYNEQFF. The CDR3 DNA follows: TGTGCCAGCAGTGATCCGAGCGGGAGCTCCTACAATGAGCAGTTCTTC.

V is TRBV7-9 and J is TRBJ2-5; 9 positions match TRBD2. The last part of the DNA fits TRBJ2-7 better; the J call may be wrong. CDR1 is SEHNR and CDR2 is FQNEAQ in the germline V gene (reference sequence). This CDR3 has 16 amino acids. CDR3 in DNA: TGTGCCAGCAGCTTAACCTATGGGACTAGCTACAACGAGCAGTACTTC. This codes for CASSLTYGTSYNEQYF.

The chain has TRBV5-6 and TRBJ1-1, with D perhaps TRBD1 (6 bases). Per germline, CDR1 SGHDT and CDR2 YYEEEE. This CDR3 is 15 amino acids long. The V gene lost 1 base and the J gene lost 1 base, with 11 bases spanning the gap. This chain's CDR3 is CASSLIGGQNTEAFF. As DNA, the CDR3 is TGTGCCAGCAGCTTGATTGGGGGCCAGAACACTGAAGCTTTCTTT.

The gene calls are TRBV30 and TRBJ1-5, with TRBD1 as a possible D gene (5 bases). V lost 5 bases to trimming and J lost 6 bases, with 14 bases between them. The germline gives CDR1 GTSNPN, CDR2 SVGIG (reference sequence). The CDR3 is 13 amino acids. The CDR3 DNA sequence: TGTGCCTGGGGGGGGGAGGGACGTCAGCCCCAGCATTTT. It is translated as CAWGGEGRQPQHF.

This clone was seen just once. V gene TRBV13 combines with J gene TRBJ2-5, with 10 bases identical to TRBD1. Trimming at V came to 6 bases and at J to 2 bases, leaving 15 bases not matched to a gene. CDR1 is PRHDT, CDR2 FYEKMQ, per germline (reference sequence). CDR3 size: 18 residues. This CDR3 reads CASSQGWTGGVEQETQYF. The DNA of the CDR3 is TGTGCCAGCAGTCAGGGGTGGACAGGGGGTGTCGAACAAGAGACCCAGTACTTC. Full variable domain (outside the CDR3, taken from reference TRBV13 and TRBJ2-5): AAGVIQSPRHLIKEKRETATLKCYPIPRHDTVYWYQQGPGQDPQFLISFYEKMQSDKGSIPDRFSAQQFSDYHSELNMSSLELGDSALYFCASSQGWTGGVEQETQYFGPGTRLLVL.

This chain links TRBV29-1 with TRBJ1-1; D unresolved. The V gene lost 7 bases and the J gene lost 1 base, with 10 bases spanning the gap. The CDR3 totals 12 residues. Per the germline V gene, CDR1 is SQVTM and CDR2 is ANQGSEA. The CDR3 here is CSGRAGNTEAFF. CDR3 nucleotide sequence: TGCAGCGGTAGGGCGGGGAACACTGAAGCTTTCTTT.

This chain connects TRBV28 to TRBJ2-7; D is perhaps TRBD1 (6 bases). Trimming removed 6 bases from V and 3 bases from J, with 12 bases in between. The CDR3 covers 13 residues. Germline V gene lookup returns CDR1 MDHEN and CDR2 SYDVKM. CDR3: CASSKRRGYEQYF. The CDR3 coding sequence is TGTGCCAGCAGCAAGCGCAGGGGCTACGAGCAGTACTTC.

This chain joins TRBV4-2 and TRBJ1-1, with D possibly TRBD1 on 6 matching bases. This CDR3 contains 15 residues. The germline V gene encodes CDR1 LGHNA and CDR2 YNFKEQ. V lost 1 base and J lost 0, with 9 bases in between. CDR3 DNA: TGTGCCAGCAGCCAAGGGGGGGGCCTGAACACTGAAGCTTTCTTT. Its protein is CASSQGGGLNTEAFF.

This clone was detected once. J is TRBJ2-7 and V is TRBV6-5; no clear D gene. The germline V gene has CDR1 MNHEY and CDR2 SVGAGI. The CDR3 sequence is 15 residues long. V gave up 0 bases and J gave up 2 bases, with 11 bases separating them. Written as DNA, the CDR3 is TGTGCCAGCAGTTACTCCGGCAGAGACACCTACGAGCAGTACTTC. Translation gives CASSYSGRDTYEQYF.

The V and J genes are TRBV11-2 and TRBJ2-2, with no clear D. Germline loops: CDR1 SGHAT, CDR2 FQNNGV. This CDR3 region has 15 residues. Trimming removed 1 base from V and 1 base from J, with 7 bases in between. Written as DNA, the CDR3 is TGTGCCAGCAGCTTAGCCCTCGGGAACACCGGGGAGCTGTTTTTT. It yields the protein CASSLALGNTGELFF.

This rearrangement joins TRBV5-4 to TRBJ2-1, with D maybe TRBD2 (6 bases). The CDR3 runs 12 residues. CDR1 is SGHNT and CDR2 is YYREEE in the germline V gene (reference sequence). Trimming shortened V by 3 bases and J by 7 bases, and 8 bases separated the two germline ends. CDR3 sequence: CASSSGSNEQFF. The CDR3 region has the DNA TGTGCCAGCAGCTCCGGGAGTAATGAGCAGTTCTTC.

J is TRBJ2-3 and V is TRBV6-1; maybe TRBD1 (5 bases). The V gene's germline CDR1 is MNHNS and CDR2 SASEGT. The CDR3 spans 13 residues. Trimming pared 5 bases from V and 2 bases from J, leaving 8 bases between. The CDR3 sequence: CASSPGFTDTQYF. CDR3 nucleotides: TGTGCCAGCAGTCCAGGGTTCACAGATACGCAGTATTTT.

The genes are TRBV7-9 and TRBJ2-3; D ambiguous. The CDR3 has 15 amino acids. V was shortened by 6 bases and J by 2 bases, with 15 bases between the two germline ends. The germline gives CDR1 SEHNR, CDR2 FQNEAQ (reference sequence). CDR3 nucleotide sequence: TGTGCCAGCAGGGGCGAGACACGATACACAGATACGCAGTATTTT. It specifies CASRGETRYTDTQYF. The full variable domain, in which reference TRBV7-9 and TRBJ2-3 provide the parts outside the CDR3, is DTGVSQNPRHKITKRGQNVTFRCDPISEHNRLYWYRQTLGQGPEFLTYFQNEAQLEKSRLLSDRFSAERPKGSFSTLEIQRTEQGDSAMYLCASRGETRYTDTQYFGPGTRLTVL.

CDR3 loop: CASSQGAQGIYEQYF. The CDR3 nucleotides read TGCGCCAGCAGCCAAGGGGCACAGGGTATATACGAGCAGTACTTC. This chain uses TRBV4-1 with TRBJ2-7; D may be TRBD1 (6 bases). CDR1 MGHRA and CDR2 YSYEKL come from the germline V gene. This CDR3 spans 15 amino acids. The ends were cut back, 1 base at V and 4 bases at J, with 14 bases in the middle.

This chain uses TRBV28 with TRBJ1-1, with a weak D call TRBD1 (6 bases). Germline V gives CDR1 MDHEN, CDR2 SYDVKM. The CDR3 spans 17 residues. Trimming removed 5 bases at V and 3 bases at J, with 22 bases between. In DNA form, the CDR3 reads TGTGCCAGCAGTCTTAGAACAGGGTTTTATTCGGACACTGAAGCTTTCTTT. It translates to CASSLRTGFYSDTEAFF.

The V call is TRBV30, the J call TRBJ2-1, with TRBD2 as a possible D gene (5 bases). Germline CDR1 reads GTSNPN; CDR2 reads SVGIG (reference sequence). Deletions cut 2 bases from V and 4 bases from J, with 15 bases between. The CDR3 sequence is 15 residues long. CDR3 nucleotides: TGTGCCTGGAGTCGTGGGCTAGCCGGGTACAATGAGCAGTTCTTC. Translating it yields CAWSRGLAGYNEQFF.

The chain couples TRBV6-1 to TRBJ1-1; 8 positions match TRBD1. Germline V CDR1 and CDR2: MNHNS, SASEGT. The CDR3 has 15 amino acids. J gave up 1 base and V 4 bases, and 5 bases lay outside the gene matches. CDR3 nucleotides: TGTGCCAGCAGTGCCCGAGGACAGGGGAACACTGAAGCTTTCTTT. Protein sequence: CASSARGQGNTEAFF.

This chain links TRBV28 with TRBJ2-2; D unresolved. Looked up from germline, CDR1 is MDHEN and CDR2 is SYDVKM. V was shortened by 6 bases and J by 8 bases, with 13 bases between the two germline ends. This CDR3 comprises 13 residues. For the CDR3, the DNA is TGTGCCAGCAGCCGACTTCGTGTGGGGGAGCTGTTTTTT. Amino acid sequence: CASSRLRVGELFF.

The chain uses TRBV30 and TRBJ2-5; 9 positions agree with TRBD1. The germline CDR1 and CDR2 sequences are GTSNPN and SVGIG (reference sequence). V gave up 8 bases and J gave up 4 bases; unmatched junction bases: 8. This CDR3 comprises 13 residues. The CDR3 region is CARGQGQGETQYF. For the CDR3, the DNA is TGTGCCCGCGGACAGGGGCAGGGAGAGACCCAGTACTTC.

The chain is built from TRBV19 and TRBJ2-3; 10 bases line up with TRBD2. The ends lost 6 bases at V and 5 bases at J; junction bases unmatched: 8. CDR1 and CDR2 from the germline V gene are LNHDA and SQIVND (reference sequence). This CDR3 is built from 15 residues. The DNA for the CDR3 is TGTGCCAGTAGCAAAGAAGGACTAGCGGAAGATACGCAGTATTTT. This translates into CASSKEGLAEDTQYF.

The CDR3 nucleotides are TGCGCCAGCAGCTTGTCCTCAGGGGGCTCCTACGAGCAGTACTTC. This encodes CASSLSSGGSYEQYF. The chain carries TRBV5-1 and TRBJ2-5, with 7 nucleotides matching TRBD1. The J call may be wrong; the DNA end is better matched by TRBJ2-7. The CDR3 totals 15 residues. The germline V gene encodes CDR1 SGHRS and CDR2 YFSETQ.